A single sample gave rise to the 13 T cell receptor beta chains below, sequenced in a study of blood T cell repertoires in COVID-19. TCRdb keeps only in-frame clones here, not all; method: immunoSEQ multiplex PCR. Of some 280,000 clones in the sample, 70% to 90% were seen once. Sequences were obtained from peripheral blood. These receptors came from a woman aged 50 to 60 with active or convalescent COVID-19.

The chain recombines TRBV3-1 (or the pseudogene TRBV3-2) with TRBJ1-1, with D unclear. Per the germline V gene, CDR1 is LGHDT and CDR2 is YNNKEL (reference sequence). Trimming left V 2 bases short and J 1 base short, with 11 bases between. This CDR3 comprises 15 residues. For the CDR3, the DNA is TGTGCCAGCAGCCAACCCGGAGTTACGAACACTGAAGCTTTCTTT. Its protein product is CASSQPGVTNTEAFF.

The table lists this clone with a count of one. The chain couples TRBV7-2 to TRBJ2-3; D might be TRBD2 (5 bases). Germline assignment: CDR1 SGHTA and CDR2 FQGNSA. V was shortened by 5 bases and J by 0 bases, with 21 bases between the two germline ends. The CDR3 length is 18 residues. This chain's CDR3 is CASSRPLLRGLSTDTQYF. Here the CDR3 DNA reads TGTGCCAGCAGCCGCCCCCTTTTACGGGGTTTGAGCACAGATACGCAGTATTTT.

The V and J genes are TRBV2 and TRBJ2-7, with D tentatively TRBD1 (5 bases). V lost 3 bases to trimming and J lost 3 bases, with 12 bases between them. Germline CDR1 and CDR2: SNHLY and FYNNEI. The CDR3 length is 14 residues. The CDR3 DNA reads TGTGCCAGCAGTGACCAGGGTACCTACTACGAGCAGTACTTC. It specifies CASSDQGTYYEQYF. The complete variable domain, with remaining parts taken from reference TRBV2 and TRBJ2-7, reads EPEVTQTPSHQVTQMGQEVILRCVPISNHLYFYWYRQILGQKVEFLVSFYNNEISEKSEIFDDQFSVERPDGSNFTLKIRSTKLEDSAMYFCASSDQGTYYEQYFGPGTRLTVT.

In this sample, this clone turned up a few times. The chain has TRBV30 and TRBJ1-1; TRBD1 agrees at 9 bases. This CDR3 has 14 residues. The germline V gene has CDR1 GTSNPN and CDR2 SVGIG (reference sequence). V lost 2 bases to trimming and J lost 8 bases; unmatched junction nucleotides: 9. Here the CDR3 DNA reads TGTGCCTGGAGTTGGGACAGGGCTTCTGGGGAAGCTTTCTTT. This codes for CAWSWDRASGEAFF.

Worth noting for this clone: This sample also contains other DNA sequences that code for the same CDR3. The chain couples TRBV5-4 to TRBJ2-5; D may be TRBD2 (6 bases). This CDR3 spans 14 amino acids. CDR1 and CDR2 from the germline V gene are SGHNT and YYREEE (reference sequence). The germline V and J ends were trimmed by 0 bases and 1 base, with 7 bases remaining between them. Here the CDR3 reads CASSLVGGQETQYF. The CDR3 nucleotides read TGTGCCAGCAGCTTGGTCGGGGGCCAAGAGACCCAGTACTTC.

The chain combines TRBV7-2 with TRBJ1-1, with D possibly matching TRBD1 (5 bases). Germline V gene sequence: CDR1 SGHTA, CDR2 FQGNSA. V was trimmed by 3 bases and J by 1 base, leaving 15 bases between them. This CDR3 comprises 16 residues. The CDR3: CASSFQGSSRNTEAFF. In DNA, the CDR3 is TGTGCCAGCAGCTTCCAGGGTTCATCGAGGAACACTGAAGCTTTCTTT.

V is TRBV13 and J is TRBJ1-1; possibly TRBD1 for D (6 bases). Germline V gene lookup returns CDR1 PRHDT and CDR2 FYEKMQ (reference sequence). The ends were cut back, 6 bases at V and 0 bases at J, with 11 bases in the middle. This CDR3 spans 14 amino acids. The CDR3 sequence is CASRTGQLNTEAFF. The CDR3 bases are TGTGCCAGCAGAACAGGACAGCTGAACACTGAAGCTTTCTTT.

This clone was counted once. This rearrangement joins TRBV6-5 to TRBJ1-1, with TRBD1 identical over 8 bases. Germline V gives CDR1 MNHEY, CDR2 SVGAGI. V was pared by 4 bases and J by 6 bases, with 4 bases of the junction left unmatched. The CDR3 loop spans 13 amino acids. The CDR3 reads CASSLGQVAEAFF. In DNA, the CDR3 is TGTGCCAGCAGTTTGGGACAGGTTGCTGAAGCTTTCTTT.

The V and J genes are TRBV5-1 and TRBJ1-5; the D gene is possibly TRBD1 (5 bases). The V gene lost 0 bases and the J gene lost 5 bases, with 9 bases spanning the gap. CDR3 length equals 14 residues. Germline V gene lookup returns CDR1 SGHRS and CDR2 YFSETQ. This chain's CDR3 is CASSLEGRDQPQHF. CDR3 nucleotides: TGCGCCAGCAGCTTGGAGGGCAGGGATCAGCCCCAGCATTTT.

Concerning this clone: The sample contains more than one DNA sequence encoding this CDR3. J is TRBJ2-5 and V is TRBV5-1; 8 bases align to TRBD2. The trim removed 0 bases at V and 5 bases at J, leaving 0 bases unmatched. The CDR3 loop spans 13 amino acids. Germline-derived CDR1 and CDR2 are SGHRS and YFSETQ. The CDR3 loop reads CASSLGGGETQYF. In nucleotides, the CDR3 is TGCGCCAGCAGCTTGGGCGGGGGGGAGACCCAGTACTTC.

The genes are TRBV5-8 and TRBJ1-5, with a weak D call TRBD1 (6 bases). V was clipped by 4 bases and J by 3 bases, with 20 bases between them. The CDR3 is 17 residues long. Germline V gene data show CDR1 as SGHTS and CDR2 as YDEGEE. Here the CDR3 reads CASSQDITGQYNQPQHF. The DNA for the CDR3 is TGTGCCAGCAGCCAGGATATTACAGGGCAATACAATCAGCCCCAGCATTTT.

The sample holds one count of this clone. The CDR3: CASSRKTGGNSPLHF. In DNA, the CDR3 is TGTGCCAGCAGTCGCAAGACAGGGGGAAATTCACCCCTCCACTTT. The rearrangement joins TRBV6-5 to TRBJ1-6; 9 nucleotides line up with TRBD1. Trimming cost V 5 bases and J 7 bases; bases outside gene matches: 6. The CDR3 sequence is 15 residues long. Looked up from germline, CDR1 is MNHEY and CDR2 is SVGAGI.

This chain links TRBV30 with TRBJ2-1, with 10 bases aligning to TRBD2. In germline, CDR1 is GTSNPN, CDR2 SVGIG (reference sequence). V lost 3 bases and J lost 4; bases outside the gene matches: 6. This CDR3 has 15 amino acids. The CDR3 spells CAWRGTSERYNEQFF. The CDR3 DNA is TGTGCCTGGAGGGGGACTAGCGAGCGATACAATGAGCAGTTCTTC. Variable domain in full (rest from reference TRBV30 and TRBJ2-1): SQTIHQWPATLVQPVGSPLSLECTVEGTSNPNLYWYRQAAGRGLQLLFYSVGIGQISSEVPQNLSASRPQDRQFILSSKKLLLSDSGFYLCAWRGTSERYNEQFFGPGTRLTVL.